A selection of T cell receptor beta chains follows, all from one sample in a study of graft-versus-host responses after intestinal transplantation. Produced via immunoSEQ multiplex PCR; TCRdb's table is partial and in-frame only. Of about 40,000 clones in the sample, about 89% were seen once. The sequenced sample was PBMCs, obtained around 320 days after intestinal transplant. The receptors come from a human patient who received an intestinal transplant, so some T cells may come from the graft donor. Each CDR3 is given with its conserved first and last residue. The D gene is left open where the match is weak. Part of the rows lack a size; the others show once, few, many or a class for expanded clones.

CDR3 length,D gene,clone size,J gene,V gene,CDR3 protein,CDR3 DNA
14,.,.,TRBJ2-5,TRBV29-1,CSVGLDTGKETQYF,TGCAGCGTTGGGCTGGACACAGGGAAGGAGACCCAGTACTTC
15,TRBD2,.,TRBJ2-7,TRBV7-3,CASSLRLAGTYEQYF,TGTGCCAGCAGCTTAAGACTAGCGGGGACCTACGAGCAGTACTTC
17,.,.,TRBJ2-7,TRBV11-2,CASSLDGLALFTYEQYF,TGTGCCAGCAGCTTAGATGGGCTAGCGCTCTTTACCTACGAGCAGTACTTC
16,TRBD1,.,TRBJ2-7,TRBV4-1,CASSQDPGQGAHEQYF,TGCGCCAGCAGCCAAGATCCGGGACAGGGGGCCCACGAGCAGTACTTC
19,TRBD1,.,TRBJ1-2,TRBV7-8,CASSLRRVPAGQGPQGYTF,TGTGCCAGCAGCTTAAGGAGGGTCCCGGCGGGACAGGGACCTCAGGGCTACACCTTC
14,.,.,TRBJ2-7,TRBV5-5,CASSSQGPTGEQYF,TGTGCCAGCAGCTCCCAGGGTCCTACGGGCGAGCAGTACTTC
14,TRBD1,.,TRBJ2-7,TRBV6-5,CASSYGTGRYEQYF,TGTGCCAGCAGTTACGGGACAGGGAGGTACGAGCAGTACTTC
13,.,.,TRBJ2-1,TRBV6-6,CASSYSNGNEQFF,TGTGCCAGCAGTTACTCGAACGGAAATGAGCAGTTCTTC
13,.,.,TRBJ1-1,TRBV5-5,CASSLAVVTEAFF,TGTGCCAGCAGCTTGGCCGTGGTGACTGAAGCTTTCTTT
14,.,few,TRBJ1-1,TRBV7-9,CASSPPPGRGEAFF,TGTGCCAGCAGCCCGCCCCCGGGGAGAGGTGAAGCTTTCTTT
14,.,few,TRBJ2-7,TRBV6-1,CASSVGGFTYEQYF,TGTGCCAGCAGTGTTGGGGGGTTCACATACGAGCAGTACTTC
16,.,.,TRBJ1-4,TRBV5-1,CASSSQRGGSGEKLFF,TGCGCCAGCAGCTCCCAGCGCGGGGGCTCGGGTGAAAAACTGTTTTTT
14,TRBD2,.,TRBJ2-2,TRBV10-2,CASSEAGDTGELFF,TGCGCCAGCAGTGAAGCGGGAGACACCGGGGAGCTGTTTTTT
16,TRBD2,once,TRBJ2-3,TRBV6-6,CASNFQTSGGAHTQYF,TGTGCCAGCAACTTCCAGACTAGCGGGGGGGCCCATACGCAGTATTTT
18,TRBD2,.,TRBJ2-1,TRBV27,CASARDGHQTSGGNEQFF,TGTGCCAGCGCTCGGGACGGACATCAAACTAGCGGGGGCAATGAGCAGTTCTTC
14,.,.,TRBJ2-3,TRBV2,CASSGMFVADTQYF,TGTGCCAGCAGTGGGATGTTCGTGGCAGATACGCAGTATTTT
12,.,.,TRBJ1-1,TRBV18,CASSPGLTEAFF,TGTGCCAGCTCACCGGGGTTGACTGAAGCTTTCTTT
14,TRBD1,.,TRBJ2-7,TRBV6-1,CASSDRQGAYEQYF,TGTGCCAGCAGTGACCGACAGGGAGCCTACGAGCAGTACTTC
15,.,once,TRBJ2-5,TRBV2,CASSAEAAFVQTQYF,TGTGCCAGCAGTGCTGAAGCCGCTTTTGTTCAGACCCAGTACTTC
16,.,.,TRBJ2-4,TRBV28,CASSSPPAGAKNIQYF,TGTGCCAGCAGTTCTCCCCCCGCGGGGGCCAAAAACATTCAGTACTTC
13,.,.,TRBJ1-1,TRBV19,CASQARLNTEAFF,TGTGCCAGTCAGGCGAGGTTGAACACTGAAGCTTTCTTT
15,.,.,TRBJ1-3,TRBV7-3,CASSRDSSSGNTIYF,TGTGCCAGCAGCCGGGACTCCTCCTCTGGAAACACCATATATTTT